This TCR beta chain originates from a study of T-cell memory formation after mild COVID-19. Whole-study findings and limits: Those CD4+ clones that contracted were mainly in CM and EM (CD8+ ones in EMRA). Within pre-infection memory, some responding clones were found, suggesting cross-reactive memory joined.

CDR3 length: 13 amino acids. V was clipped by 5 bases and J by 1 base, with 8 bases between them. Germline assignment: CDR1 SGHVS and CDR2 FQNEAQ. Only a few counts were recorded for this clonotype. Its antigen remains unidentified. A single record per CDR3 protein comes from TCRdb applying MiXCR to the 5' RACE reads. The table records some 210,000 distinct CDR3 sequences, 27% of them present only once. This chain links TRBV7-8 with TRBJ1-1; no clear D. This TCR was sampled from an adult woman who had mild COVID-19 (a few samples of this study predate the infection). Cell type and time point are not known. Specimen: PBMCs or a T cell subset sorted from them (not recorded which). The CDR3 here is CASSRSQNTEAFF. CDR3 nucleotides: TGTGCCAGCAGCAGATCTCAGAACACTGAAGCTTTCTTT.